The 20 T cell receptor beta chains given below trace back to one sample, sequenced in a study of T cells in Graves' hyperthyroidism and ophthalmopathy. Amplified TCR beta CDR3 regions derived from RNA transcripts. Primed by the HTBI set, a first-round RT-PCR was run on the TCR CDR3. TCRdb ran MiXCR on the multiplex PCR reads and lists one entry per CDR3 protein. Here the sample spans around 450,000 distinct CDR3 sequences, around 16% being singletons. The sequenced sample was blood. These receptors were taken from a young woman with Graves' hyperthyroidism.

This clonotype was counted ten times or more. This chain joins TRBV27 and TRBJ2-2; D gene ambiguous. V lost 8 bases to trimming and J lost 1 base, with 11 bases between them. This CDR3 has 14 residues. The germline CDR1 and CDR2 sequences are MNHEY and SMNVEV (reference sequence). The CDR3 spells CASRSLRNTGELFF. Written as DNA, the CDR3 is TGTGCCAGCCGATCACTCAGGAACACCGGGGAGCTGTTTTTT.

To note about this clonotype: With a much larger clone just one base away, this may be a read error. The chain recombines TRBV12-5 with TRBJ1-1; 7 bases fit TRBD1. Germline lookup yields CDR1 LGHNT and CDR2 FRNRAP. This CDR3 spans 14 amino acids. The V segment lost 0 bases and the J segment 5 bases; nucleotides outside the gene matches: 3. The CDR3 DNA follows: TGTGCTAGTGGTTTGGTATCCAGGGGGACTGAAGCTTTCTTT. Its protein product is CASGLVSRGTEAFF.

This clonotype was seen more than once but under ten times. The chain couples TRBV6-1 to TRBJ2-4; weak D call: TRBD1 (6 bases). This CDR3 comprises 17 residues. The germline V gene encodes CDR1 MNHNS and CDR2 SASEGT. Trimming stripped 3 bases from V and 1 base from J, with 16 bases between. The chain's CDR3 is CASSDSGHWGAKNIQYF. CDR3 bases: TGTGCCAGCAGTGACTCGGGACACTGGGGGGCCAAAAACATTCAGTACTTC.

The table lists this clonotype with a few counts. CDR3 residues: CASSYVGLAGGPGELFF. The CDR3, as DNA: TGTGCCAGCAGTTACGTGGGACTAGCGGGAGGGCCCGGGGAGCTGTTTTTT. The chain joins TRBV6-5 to TRBJ2-2; 16 nucleotides match TRBD2. Germline V gene lookup returns CDR1 MNHEY and CDR2 SVGAGI. The J segment lost 6 bases and the V segment lost 2 bases, leaving 3 bases of the junction unmatched. CDR3 length equals 17 residues.

This clonotype was seen at least ten times. The V and J genes are TRBV12-3 or TRBV12-4 and TRBJ2-3, with no clear D. The CDR3 extends over 14 amino acids. Trimming shortened V by 6 bases and J by 1 base, and 11 bases separated the two germline ends. The CDR3 loop is CASSFWIGTDTQYF. The CDR3 DNA reads as TGTGCCAGCAGCTTTTGGATCGGCACAGATACGCAGTATTTT.

This clonotype was counted many times. The V call is TRBV2, the J call TRBJ2-2; 9 bases align to TRBD2. CDR1 and CDR2 from the germline V gene are SNHLY and FYNNEI. After removal of 2 bases from V and 5 bases from J, the junction contained 3 bases not matched to a gene. This CDR3 contains 15 residues. CDR3 in DNA: TGTGCCAGCAGTGAACTAGCGGGGCTTACCGGGGAGCTGTTTTTT. Translating it yields CASSELAGLTGELFF.

This clonotype has a handful of counts. The rearrangement uses TRBV7-9 and TRBJ2-1, with 7 bases lining up with TRBD2. The germline V gene has CDR1 SEHNR and CDR2 FQNEAQ (reference sequence). The V segment lost 1 base and the J segment 7 bases; nucleotides outside the gene matches: 4. The CDR3 has 14 residues. The CDR3 is CASSLGQAGNEQFF. The DNA of the CDR3 is TGTGCCAGCAGCTTAGGGCAAGCGGGGAATGAGCAGTTCTTC.

Many counts were recorded for this clonotype. The rearrangement uses TRBV11-3 and TRBJ2-3, with D uncertain. Trimming shortened V by 5 bases and J by 4 bases, and 10 bases separated the two germline ends. CDR3 length: 13 residues. From germline, CDR1 is SGHNT and CDR2 YENEEA. The CDR3 nucleotides are TGTGCCAGCAGCACCCTGGTCCCAGATACGCAGTATTTT. Protein sequence: CASSTLVPDTQYF.

This clonotype was picked up a small number of times. The genes are TRBV20-1 and TRBJ1-5; 10 bases are shared with TRBD1. With 5 bases clipped from V and 4 bases from J, the junction kept 8 bases outside the gene matches. The CDR3 is made up of 15 amino acids. Germline CDR1 reads DFQATT; CDR2 reads SNEGSKA (reference sequence). Written as DNA, the CDR3 is TGCAGTGCTTCCCGACAGGGGGCAACTAATCAGCCCCAGCATTTT. This codes for CSASRQGATNQPQHF.

This clonotype was counted ten times or more. The chain is built from TRBV6-1 and TRBJ2-1; D may be TRBD2 (6 bases). V gave up 6 bases and J gave up 2 bases, with 17 bases separating them. The CDR3 runs to 16 residues. Per germline, CDR1 MNHNS and CDR2 SASEGT. Here the CDR3 reads CASSSRVGLTYNEQFF. The CDR3 DNA follows: TGTGCCAGCAGCTCCCGGGTAGGACTAACCTACAATGAGCAGTTCTTC.

The chain uses TRBV7-9 and TRBJ2-5; 12 nucleotides line up with TRBD2. Germline values: CDR1 SEHNR, CDR2 FQNEAQ (reference sequence). The J segment lost 3 bases and the V segment lost 7 bases, leaving 18 bases of the junction unmatched. CDR3 size: 19 residues. The CDR3 DNA is TGTGCCAGCATCCCCCTCGGGCTAGCGGGGGGGGGCGTAGAAGAGACCCAGTACTTC. Translating it yields CASIPLGLAGGGVEETQYF. The full variable domain, its missing parts supplied by reference TRBV7-9 and TRBJ2-5, is DTGVSQNPRHKITKRGQNVTFRCDPISEHNRLYWYRQTLGQGPEFLTYFQNEAQLEKSRLLSDRFSAERPKGSFSTLEIQRTEQGDSAMYLCASIPLGLAGGGVEETQYFGPGTRLLVL.

A remark on this clonotype: The junction does not match germline at one end; this may be a read error. The chain uses TRBV5-4 and TRBJ2-3; D remains ambiguous. This CDR3 comprises 14 residues. The germline CDR1 and CDR2 sequences are SGHNT and YYREEE (reference sequence). The CDR3 here is CAGSLDGFTDTQYF. CDR3 nucleotide sequence: TGTGCCGGCAGCTTGGATGGCTTCACAGATACGCAGTATTTT.

This chain connects TRBV4-1 to TRBJ1-2; weak D call: TRBD1 (6 bases). CDR3 length: 14 amino acids. Trimming pared 2 bases from V and 7 bases from J, leaving 14 bases between. The germline V gene encodes CDR1 MGHRA and CDR2 YSYEKL. The chain's CDR3 is CASSQLTGSGGYTF. In DNA, the CDR3 is TGCGCCAGCAGCCAATTGACAGGCTCTGGTGGCTACACCTTC.

This clonotype was counted ten times or more. The chain joins TRBV29-1 to TRBJ1-1; the D gene is possibly TRBD1 (5 bases). Germline lookup yields CDR1 SQVTM and CDR2 ANQGSEA. Trimming cost V 5 bases and J 7 bases, with 20 bases left between them. CDR3 length: 14 residues. This chain's CDR3 is CSVWQGDLGGEAFF. Written as DNA, the CDR3 is TGCAGCGTTTGGCAGGGCGATTTAGGAGGTGAAGCTTTCTTT.

This clonotype was recorded at least ten times. The V and J genes are TRBV7-9 and TRBJ2-7; 9 bases agree with TRBD1. Germline V CDR1 and CDR2: SEHNR, FQNEAQ (reference sequence). The CDR3 is made up of 15 amino acids. Germline trimming cut 2 bases from V and 6 bases from J; bases unmatched to any gene: 8. CDR3 protein: CASSLWGTGLVEQYF. The CDR3, as DNA: TGTGCCAGCAGCTTATGGGGGACAGGGCTAGTCGAGCAGTACTTC.

This clonotype was counted at least ten times. The V gene is TRBV6-1, the J gene TRBJ1-6; 7 positions agree with TRBD1. Germline V gene data show CDR1 as MNHNS and CDR2 as SASEGT. V shed 6 bases, J shed 8 bases, and the junction held 7 bases outside the gene matches. This CDR3 is 14 amino acids long. In DNA, the CDR3 is TGTGCCAGCAGACCGGGACAGTACTATTCACCCCTCCACTTT. Translated, it gives CASRPGQYYSPLHF.

Ten or more counts support this clonotype. The genes are TRBV5-1 and TRBJ2-7; the match to TRBD2 covers 7 bases. The CDR3 runs to 14 residues. J was trimmed by 7 bases and V by 5 bases; bases with no gene match: 12. CDR1 is SGHRS, CDR2 YFSETQ, per germline. CDR3 nucleotide sequence: TGCGCCAGCAGAACGACTAGCAACTTTCGGGAGCAGTACTTC. This encodes CASRTTSNFREQYF.

This clonotype was seen at least ten times. V usage is TRBV28 and J usage is TRBJ1-1; D ambiguous. The CDR3 runs 12 residues. Trimming took off 5 bases at V and 6 bases at J, with 10 bases between the two ends. In germline, CDR1 is MDHEN, CDR2 SYDVKM. In DNA, the CDR3 is TGTGCCAGCAGTAAGCTTAGATCTGAAGCTTTCTTT. Its protein is CASSKLRSEAFF.

The table lists this clonotype with many counts. In nucleotides, the CDR3 is TGTGCCAGCAGCCCCCGGACAGGGCTCGCGAACACCGGGGAGCTGTTTTTT. Translated: CASSPRTGLANTGELFF. The chain has TRBV7-8 and TRBJ2-2, with TRBD1 identical over 8 bases. Germline trimming cut 5 bases from V and 0 bases from J; bases unmatched to any gene: 8. CDR1 and CDR2 (germline): SGHVS, FQNEAQ. This CDR3 is 17 amino acids long.

In its sample, this clonotype was seen many times. The V call is TRBV27, the J call TRBJ2-5; the D gene is possibly TRBD2 (6 bases). Trimming took 2 bases from V and 4 from J, leaving 11 bases between them. The CDR3 runs 14 residues. The V gene's germline CDR1 is MNHEY and CDR2 SMNVEV (reference sequence). Here the CDR3 reads CASSLGGARETQYF. DNA of the CDR3: TGTGCCAGCAGTTTAGGAGGGGCGAGAGAGACCCAGTACTTC.